This T cell receptor beta chain was observed in a study of T cell responses to AZD1222 COVID-19 vaccine. Broader study findings: Donors were chiefly white British, with a greater number of females, and clonal diversity was perhaps underestimated.

TCRdb's copy holds only in-frame clones and misses some; the assay was immunoSEQ multiplex PCR. The sample contains roughly 130,000 clones, about 92% of which appear only once. A note on this clone: Its target is not known.

CDR1 is SGHTA and CDR2 is FQGNSA in the germline V gene. J gave up 11 bases and V 2 bases, and 13 bases lay outside the gene matches. The CDR3 length is 17 residues. The sequence was obtained from an adult in good health. The input for sequencing was peripheral blood, taken on day 0 of AZD1222 vaccination. The V call is TRBV7-2, the J call TRBJ2-1, with TRBD2 identical over 12 bases. The CDR3, as DNA: TGTGCCAGCAGCTTACAGTCGGCTAGCGGGAGGGGGCAACAGCAGTTCTTC. Translating gives CASSLQSASGRGQQQFF.